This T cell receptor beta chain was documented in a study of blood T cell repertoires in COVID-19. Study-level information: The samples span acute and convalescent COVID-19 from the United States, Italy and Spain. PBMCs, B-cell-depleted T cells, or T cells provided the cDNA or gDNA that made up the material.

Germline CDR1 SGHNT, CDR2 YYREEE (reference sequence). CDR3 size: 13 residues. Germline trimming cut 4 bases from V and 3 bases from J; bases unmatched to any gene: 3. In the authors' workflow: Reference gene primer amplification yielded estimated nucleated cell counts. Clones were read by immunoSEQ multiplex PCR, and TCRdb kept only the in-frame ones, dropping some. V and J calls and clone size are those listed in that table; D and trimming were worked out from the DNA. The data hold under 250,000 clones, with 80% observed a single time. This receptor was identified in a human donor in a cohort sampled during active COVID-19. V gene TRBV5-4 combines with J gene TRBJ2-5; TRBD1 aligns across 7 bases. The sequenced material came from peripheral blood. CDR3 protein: CASSPDREETQYF. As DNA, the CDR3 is TGTGCCAGCAGCCCCGACAGGGAAGAGACCCAGTACTTC.